One and the same sample provided the 18 T cell receptor beta chains below, sequenced in a study of CD8 T cell repertoires and HIV-1 epitope variants. TCRdb's table, derived via immunoSEQ multiplex PCR, lists solely in-frame clones and lacks some. The sample lists tens of thousands of clones; roughly 80% were seen once. Material for sequencing was uncultured baseline CD8+ T cells from peripheral blood mononuclear cells (PBMCs). The origin of the receptors is a male donor with HIV.

The J gene is TRBJ1-4, the V gene TRBV5-4; no reliable D call. CDR3 length equals 14 residues. Per the germline V gene, CDR1 is SGHNT and CDR2 is YYREEE (reference sequence). V lost 0 bases to trimming and J lost 0 bases, with 3 bases between them. The CDR3, as DNA: TGTGCCAGCAGCTTGGAGGCAACTAATGAAAAACTGTTTTTT. Residues: CASSLEATNEKLFF. The full variable domain, rest sourced from reference TRBV5-4 and TRBJ1-4, is ETGVTQSPTHLIKTRGQQVTLRCSSQSGHNTVSWYQQALGQGPQFIFQYYREEENGRGNFPPRFSGLQFPNYSSELNVNALELDDSALYLCASSLEATNEKLFFGSGTQLSVL.

V usage is TRBV2 and J usage is TRBJ1-5, with D uncertain. This CDR3 spans 13 amino acids. V gave up 5 bases and J gave up 1 base, with 6 bases separating them. Germline-derived CDR1 and CDR2 are SNHLY and FYNNEI. The CDR3 nucleotides are TGTGCCAGCAGTCAAACAAGCAATCAGCCCCAGCATTTT. Translation: CASSQTSNQPQHF.

The J gene is TRBJ2-3, the V gene TRBV27; unclear D gene. Germline V gene data show CDR1 as MNHEY and CDR2 as SMNVEV (reference sequence). The germline V and J ends were trimmed by 8 bases and 2 bases, with 11 bases remaining between them. This CDR3 spans 13 amino acids. CDR3 residues: CASRSSDTDTQYF. The CDR3 coding sequence is TGTGCCAGCCGTTCGTCGGACACAGATACGCAGTATTTT.

This sequence joins TRBV2 and TRBJ2-7; 10 nucleotides line up with TRBD2. This CDR3 is built from 16 residues. Germline lookup yields CDR1 SNHLY and CDR2 FYNNEI. V dropped 2 bases and J dropped 1; count of bases not matched to a gene: 5. CDR3 protein: CASSEWGTSASYEQYF. As DNA, the CDR3 is TGTGCCAGCAGTGAATGGGGGACTAGCGCTTCCTACGAGCAGTACTTC.

This clone occurred once. This sequence joins TRBV6-5 and TRBJ2-3; no clear D. The CDR3 is 14 amino acids. The ends were cut back, 2 bases at V and 0 bases at J, with 6 bases in the middle. Germline-derived CDR1 and CDR2 are MNHEY and SVGAGI. CDR3 in amino acids: CASSYHASTDTQYF. The CDR3 DNA sequence: TGTGCCAGCAGTTACCACGCTAGCACAGATACGCAGTATTTT.

V usage is TRBV28 and J usage is TRBJ1-5; the D gene is possibly TRBD1 (5 bases). The CDR3 has 13 amino acids. V shed 2 bases and J shed 6 bases, with 8 bases lying between them. Germline V gene sequence: CDR1 MDHEN, CDR2 SYDVKM. The CDR3, as DNA: TGTGCCAGCAGTTTAAGGGGCGGTCAGCCCCAGCATTTT. Amino acids: CASSLRGGQPQHF.

The V call is TRBV2, the J call TRBJ1-3; maybe TRBD1 (5 bases). Germline CDR1 is SNHLY and CDR2 is FYNNEI. Between the trimmed V and J ends, which lost 6 bases and 8 bases, there was a span of 11 bases. The CDR3 length is 12 residues. Here the CDR3 DNA reads TGTGCCAGCAGGGAACTGGGGGACACCATATATTTT. Amino acids: CASRELGDTIYF.

CDR3 nucleotide sequence: TGTGCCGCTTACGGTAGCTCCTACAATGAGCAGTTCTTC. Amino acid sequence: CAAYGSSYNEQFF. The chain uses TRBV6-5 and TRBJ2-1; D ambiguous. V lost 11 bases and J 0 bases, leaving 11 bases between the germline ends. Per the germline V gene, CDR1 is MNHEY and CDR2 is SVGAGI. This CDR3 comprises 13 residues.

A note on this clone: An end of the junction differs from the germline gene, which may be a read error. Additional DNA sequences in this sample encode the identical CDR3. The gene calls are TRBV7-9 and TRBJ2-7, with 7 bases identical to TRBD1. The CDR3 runs to 14 residues. Germline CDR1 is SEHNR and CDR2 is FQNEAQ (reference sequence). CDR3 loop: CASSLAGTDYEQYF. CDR3 coding DNA: TGTGCCAGCAGCCTAGCCGGGACAGATTACGAGCAGTACTTC.

The chain has TRBV6-6 and TRBJ1-2; 7 nucleotides align to TRBD1. Germline lookup yields CDR1 MNHNY and CDR2 SVGAGI (reference sequence). After removal of 5 bases from V and 4 bases from J, the junction contained 7 bases not matched to a gene. The CDR3 sequence is 14 residues long. The CDR3 spells CASSPGQTTYGYTF. CDR3 bases: TGTGCCAGCAGTCCGGGACAGACCACCTATGGCTACACCTTC.

This chain links TRBV6-6 with TRBJ2-3; the D is unclear. Germline V gives CDR1 MNHNY, CDR2 SVGAGI (reference sequence). CDR3 length: 13 residues. The V and J ends lost 4 bases and 4 bases respectively, with 9 bases between them. Here the CDR3 DNA reads TGTGCCAGCAGTTTCGAGGTTGCAGATACGCAGTATTTT. It yields the protein CASSFEVADTQYF.

As DNA, the CDR3 is TGTGCCAGCAGTTTACTCCTCCCGGGGGGAGGCAATCAGCCCCAGCATTTT. Encoded protein: CASSLLLPGGGNQPQHF. The rearrangement uses TRBV28 and TRBJ1-5, with TRBD1 as a possible D gene (5 bases). The CDR3 has 17 amino acids. The germline V gene encodes CDR1 MDHEN and CDR2 SYDVKM. With 2 bases removed from V and 2 bases from J, the gap between germline ends came to 16 bases.

This chain connects TRBV29-1 to TRBJ1-2; 11 nucleotides align to TRBD1. Germline CDR1 and CDR2: SQVTM and ANQGSEA. The CDR3 spans 15 residues. V lost 2 bases, J lost 4 bases, and 6 bases stayed unmatched. CDR3 in amino acids: CSVESGTGGIYGYTF. DNA of the CDR3: TGCAGCGTTGAATCCGGGACAGGGGGGATCTATGGCTACACCTTC.

This rearrangement joins TRBV7-2 to TRBJ1-2, with D perhaps TRBD1 (5 bases). CDR1 and CDR2 from the germline V gene are SGHTA and FQGNSA. Trimming cost V 4 bases and J 8 bases, with 14 bases left between them. The CDR3 extends over 13 amino acids. CDR3 residues: CASSYPREVGYTF. Written as DNA, the CDR3 is TGTGCCAGCAGCTACCCCAGGGAGGTGGGCTACACCTTC.

The CDR3 DNA reads as TGTGCCAGCAGTCCTCGGGGGGGTCAGCCCCAGCATTTT. Amino acid sequence: CASSPRGGQPQHF. This rearrangement joins TRBV28 to TRBJ1-5, with D tentatively TRBD1 (5 bases). CDR1 and CDR2 (germline): MDHEN, SYDVKM. Trimming shortened V by 5 bases and J by 6 bases, and 11 bases separated the two germline ends. The CDR3 has 13 residues.

This chain connects TRBV7-3 to TRBJ2-3; 11 bases match TRBD2. CDR1 SGHTA and CDR2 FQGTGA come from the germline V gene. The CDR3 is 16 residues long. Trimming cost V 5 bases and J 4 bases; bases outside gene matches: 8. The CDR3 is CASSQLSGGASDTQYF. DNA for the CDR3: TGTGCCAGCAGCCAGCTTAGCGGGGGGGCCTCAGATACGCAGTATTTT.

The rearrangement uses TRBV7-2 and TRBJ1-4; perhaps TRBD1 as D (5 bases). Looked up from germline, CDR1 is SGHTA and CDR2 is FQGNSA. The V end lost 8 bases, the J end lost 8 bases, and 21 bases lay between the germline ends. This CDR3 has 15 residues. This CDR3 is CASAMLTGGDEKLFF. The CDR3 nucleotides are TGTGCCAGCGCAATGCTAACGGGGGGGGACGAAAAACTGTTTTTT. The full variable domain, its missing parts supplied by reference TRBV7-2 and TRBJ1-4, is GAGVSQSPSNKVTEKGKDVELRCDPISGHTALYWYRQSLGQGLEFLIYFQGNSAPDKSGLPSDRFSAERTGGSVSTLTIQRTQQEDSAVYLCASAMLTGGDEKLFFGSGTQLSVL.

V usage is TRBV28 and J usage is TRBJ2-5, with TRBD2 identical over 9 bases. The CDR3 totals 15 residues. Trimming cost V 2 bases and J 4 bases; bases outside gene matches: 5. CDR1 is MDHEN and CDR2 is SYDVKM in the germline V gene. CDR3 coding DNA: TGTGCCAGCAGTTTAGTCCTAGCGGGAAGAGAGACCCAGTACTTC. As protein: CASSLVLAGRETQYF.